This TCR beta chain was found in a study of PD-L1 blockade in urothelial cancer. Documented time point: pretreatment peripheral blood. Only in-frame clones appear in the TCRdb table, and some are missing; sequencing was by immunoSEQ multiplex PCR. The sample carries about 35,000 clones, approximately 85% recorded once. V was cut by 4 bases and J by 4 bases, with 14 bases left in between. Germline-derived CDR1 and CDR2 are SEHNR and FQNEAQ (reference sequence). This CDR3 is built from 14 residues. This specimen was PBMCs, taken around atezolizumab (anti-PD-L1) treatment. The chain combines TRBV7-9 with TRBJ2-7, with D perhaps TRBD1 (6 bases). The TCR sequence derives from a man in his fifties or sixties with urothelial cancer. This CDR3 is CASSSDMTGYEQYF. CDR3 nucleotide sequence: TGTGCCAGCAGCTCAGATATGACAGGATACGAGCAGTACTTC.